Shown below are 15 T cell receptor beta chains from a single sample sequenced in a study of blood T cell repertoires in COVID-19. TCRdb keeps only in-frame clones here, not all; method: immunoSEQ multiplex PCR. Among more than 95,000 clones, 90% were seen once, and the ten largest hold approximately 1.9%. The sequenced sample was peripheral blood. The receptors were sampled from a human donor with active COVID-19. The donor label of this sample is uncertain.

This clone appeared once. V and J are TRBV28 and TRBJ2-1; perhaps TRBD2 as D (6 bases). V dropped 4 bases and J dropped 3 bases, with 16 bases sitting between them. Looked up from germline, CDR1 is MDHEN and CDR2 is SYDVKM. CDR3 size: 16 residues. The CDR3 sequence is CASSSAQAGDYNEQFF. CDR3 nucleotides: TGTGCCAGCAGTTCCGCCCAAGCGGGCGACTACAATGAGCAGTTCTTC.

This chain connects TRBV7-2 to TRBJ2-1; tentative D call: TRBD2 (6 bases). The CDR3 has 14 residues. V was pared by 2 bases and J by 5 bases, with 10 bases between. CDR1 SGHTA and CDR2 FQGNSA come from the germline V gene. The CDR3 region is CASSLPGLHNEQFF. In DNA form, the CDR3 reads TGTGCCAGCAGCTTACCGGGACTGCACAATGAGCAGTTCTTC.

This clone is a singleton in its sample. The chain couples TRBV6-2 or TRBV6-3 to TRBJ2-3; D ambiguous. The CDR3 is made up of 15 amino acids. Germline V CDR1 and CDR2: MNHEY, SVGEGT. Trimming removed 1 base from V and 0 bases from J, with 8 bases in between. CDR3 amino acids: CASSYFLSSTDTQYF. The CDR3 DNA reads as TGTGCCAGCAGTTACTTTTTATCCAGCACAGATACGCAGTATTTT.

This clone appeared once. The chain has TRBV27 and TRBJ1-1; 9 nucleotides align to TRBD1. Germline V gene sequence: CDR1 MNHEY, CDR2 SMNVEV (reference sequence). Trimming cost V 3 bases and J 3 bases; bases outside gene matches: 5. This CDR3 is built from 15 residues. CDR3 sequence: CASSFRGQGYTEAFF. The CDR3 coding sequence is TGTGCCAGCAGTTTTCGGGGACAGGGATACACTGAAGCTTTCTTT.

This sequence joins TRBV7-9 and TRBJ1-4, with 8 bases fitting TRBD1. V shed 5 bases, J shed 6 bases, and the junction held 8 bases outside the gene matches. The CDR3 totals 15 residues. Looked up from germline, CDR1 is SEHNR and CDR2 is FQNEAQ (reference sequence). The CDR3 here is CASSPTDRGYEKLFF. CDR3 nucleotide sequence: TGTGCCAGCAGCCCCACAGACAGGGGATATGAAAAACTGTTTTTT.

The CDR3: CASSPEPAEDYTQYF. The CDR3 DNA reads as TGCGCCAGCAGCCCCGAGCCGGCAGAAGACTATACGCAGTATTTT. The chain links TRBV5-1 to TRBJ2-3; D uncertain. CDR1 is SGHRS, CDR2 YFSETQ, per germline. The CDR3 contains 15 residues. V was clipped by 4 bases and J by 7 bases, with 19 bases between them.

The chain uses TRBV10-1 and TRBJ1-2; D might be TRBD1 (6 bases). Trimming took off 9 bases at V and 7 bases at J, with 18 bases between the two ends. Per the germline V gene, CDR1 is WNHNN and CDR2 is SYGVQD (reference sequence). The CDR3 is 13 amino acids. The CDR3 bases are TGCGCCAGGTTGTCACAGGGTTCTTGTGGCTACACCTTC. This translates into CARLSQGSCGYTF.

The chain links TRBV23-1 to TRBJ2-7; no reliable D call. TRBV23-1 is an ORF, and what it does is uncertain. V was cut by 2 bases and J by 2 bases, with 7 bases left in between. This CDR3 comprises 13 residues. The CDR3 DNA is TGCGCCAGCAGTCAACCGGTCCCCTACGAGCAGTACTTC. Protein sequence: CASSQPVPYEQYF.

The chain uses TRBV24-1 and TRBJ1-1; 10 bases are a match to TRBD1. The ends lost 4 bases at V and 4 bases at J; junction bases unmatched: 2. The CDR3 contains 14 residues. Germline V CDR1 and CDR2: KGHDR, SFDVKD. DNA of the CDR3: TGTGCCACCAGTGACGGACAGGGGGTCACTGAAGCTTTCTTT. Translation gives CATSDGQGVTEAFF.

The CDR3 DNA reads as TGTGCCAGCAGCTTAGTGGTAGATCAGCCCCAGCATTTT. Its translation is CASSLVVDQPQHF. The J gene is TRBJ1-5, the V gene TRBV7-2; D is undetermined. Germline values: CDR1 SGHTA, CDR2 FQGNSA. The CDR3 totals 13 residues. V was cut by 1 base and J by 5 bases, with 6 bases left in between. The variable domain in full, completed from reference TRBV7-2 and TRBJ1-5, reads GAGVSQSPSNKVTEKGKDVELRCDPISGHTALYWYRQSLGQGLEFLIYFQGNSAPDKSGLPSDRFSAERTGGSVSTLTIQRTQQEDSAVYLCASSLVVDQPQHFGDGTRLSIL.

The genes are TRBV3-1 (or the pseudogene TRBV3-2) and TRBJ1-2; possibly TRBD1 for D (6 bases). CDR3 length equals 16 residues. V was clipped by 1 base and J by 5 bases, with 17 bases between them. CDR1 and CDR2 from the germline V gene are LGHDT and YNNKEL (reference sequence). In DNA, the CDR3 is TGTGCCAGCAGCCAAGCTGGTATGGACAGCTTTTATGGCTACACCTTC. This gives the protein CASSQAGMDSFYGYTF.

This clone was observed a single time. One end of the junction fails to match germline, which may point to a read error. The V and J genes are TRBV30 and TRBJ2-7; D possibly corresponds to TRBD1 (6 bases). Per the germline V gene, CDR1 is GTSNPN and CDR2 is SVGIG (reference sequence). The CDR3 contains 13 residues. DNA for the CDR3: TGTGCCTGGAGTGTAGCCCAGACAGGCAATCAGTGCTTC. Its protein is CAWSVAQTGNQCF.

The V gene is TRBV19, the J gene TRBJ1-2; 7 bases are a match to TRBD1. The germline V gene has CDR1 LNHDA and CDR2 SQIVND (reference sequence). CDR3 length: 15 amino acids. Trimming took 3 bases from V and 4 from J; bases not matched to a gene: 8. The CDR3 loop is CASSMSGTVSYGYTF. CDR3 in DNA: TGTGCCAGTAGTATGTCCGGGACAGTCTCCTATGGCTACACCTTC.

The chain recombines TRBV4-1 with TRBJ1-1, with D perhaps TRBD1 (6 bases). Germline lookup yields CDR1 MGHRA and CDR2 YSYEKL. The CDR3 covers 16 residues. V was trimmed by 1 base and J by 3 bases, leaving 15 bases between them. CDR3 coding DNA: TGCGCCAGCAGCCAAGTCCAACTCTCAGGGGACACTGAAGCTTTCTTT. As protein: CASSQVQLSGDTEAFF.

The chain couples TRBV21-1 to TRBJ2-7; the table's TRBD1 call for D was not verified on the DNA. TRBV21-1 is tagged as a pseudogene. The CDR3 consists of 16 residues. In nucleotides, the CDR3 is TGTGCCAGCAGCTGTCCCCCGAGACAGAGTTTCTACGAGCAGTACTTC. Amino acids: CASSCPPRQSFYEQYF.